A selection of T cell receptor beta chains follows, all from one sample in a study of cytotoxic CD8 clonotypes in ibrutinib-treated CLL. Profiled with immunoSEQ multiplex PCR; TCRdb holds only in-frame clones, not every one. The sample lists roughly 45,000 clones, over 60% occurring once. Sequencing used PBMCs, obtained after 24 months of ibrutinib treatment. These TCRs come from a human donor with chronic lymphocytic leukemia. CDR3s include the opening cysteine and the closing phenylalanine or tryptophan. The D gene is left open where the match is weak. A clone size is listed for some rows: how often the clone was seen (once, few, many), or a class if it is expanded.

V gene	J gene	CDR3 length	clone size	D gene	CDR3 DNA	CDR3 protein
TRBV7-2	TRBJ2-3	11	NA	NA	TGTGCCAGCAGCCGGGACTCCTCGAGGGATTTT	CASSRDSSRDF
TRBV28	TRBJ2-7	11	NA	NA	TGTGCCAGCAGTTTAGGGGGGGAGCAGTACTTC	CASSLGGEQYF
TRBV30	TRBJ2-5	11	NA	NA	TGTGCCTGGAGCGGCCAGAAGACCCAGTACTTC	CAWSGQKTQYF
TRBV15	TRBJ2-1	13	NA	NA	TGTGCCACCAGCAGAGATGTGGGCAATGAGCAGTTCTTC	CATSRDVGNEQFF
TRBV27	TRBJ1-5	13	many	NA	TGTGCCAGCAGTCTCCTAAACGGGGGGCCCCAGCATTTT	CASSLLNGGPQHF
TRBV19	TRBJ2-2	13	many	NA	TGTGCCAGTACCCTCGGGCTAGCCGGGGAGCTGTTTTTT	CASTLGLAGELFF
TRBV5-6	TRBJ2-1	15	NA	TRBD2	TGTGCCAGCAGCCTCAGCGGGAACTCCTACAATGAGCAGTTCTTC	CASSLSGNSYNEQFF
TRBV5-1	TRBJ2-4	16	few	TRBD2	TGCGCCAGCAGCGCCGGGACTAGCGGGAAAGAAAACATTCAGTACTTC	CASSAGTSGKENIQYF
TRBV4-1	TRBJ2-3	16	few	NA	TGCGCCAGCAGCCACCCCCACGGGACTCCCACAGATACGCAGTATTTT	CASSHPHGTPTDTQYF
TRBV4-1	TRBJ2-7	16	NA	TRBD1	TGCGCCAGCAGCCAAGTAGGGACAGAGAGCTCCTACGAGCAGTACTTC	CASSQVGTESSYEQYF
TRBV5-6	TRBJ1-2	13	few	NA	TGTGCCAGCAGCCCGGACAATAACTATGGCTACACCTTC	CASSPDNNYGYTF
TRBV27	TRBJ2-1	17	few	TRBD2	TGTGCCAGCAGTTTAGGCATCGGGACTAGCGGGGGTAATGAGCAGTTCTTC	CASSLGIGTSGGNEQFF
TRBV27	TRBJ2-2	13	NA	NA	TGTGCCAGCAGTATATTAGGAGCCGGGGAGCTGTTTTTT	CASSILGAGELFF
TRBV6-6	TRBJ1-6	15	NA	NA	TGTGCCAGCAGTTATGAGGACGGCTATAATTCACCCCTCCACTTT	CASSYEDGYNSPLHF